A single sample is the source of the 20 T cell receptor beta chains below, sequenced in a study of a mutant IDH1 vaccine in newly diagnosed glioma. The antigens for these receptors are not known. Assay used: immunoSEQ multiplex PCR; TCRdb lists only in-frame clones, some missing. The sample has 60,000 or so clones, approximately 78% seen once; the top ten hold around 8.4%. Time point: week 23, last vaccination. The investigators gave 300 ug of mutant IDH1 20-mer peptide in each vaccine dose, together with topical imiquimod. The sample consisted of PBMCs, taken from a glioma patient whose treatment included an IDH1 peptide vaccine. These receptor sequences come from a woman in her forties with glioma. Some clones in this sample may be carry-over from other donors' samples.

The chain combines TRBV5-1 with TRBJ2-3; 11 bases match TRBD2. The V gene's germline CDR1 is SGHRS and CDR2 YFSETQ. The CDR3 is made up of 18 amino acids. The ends lost 0 bases at V and 2 bases at J; junction bases unmatched: 8. The CDR3 nucleotides are TGCGCCAGCAGCTTGGGAATTCTAGCGGGGGGACCCACAGATACGCAGTATTTT. This encodes CASSLGILAGGPTDTQYF.

This clone turned up a few times. This chain connects TRBV30 to TRBJ1-1; D gene uncertain. This CDR3 spans 13 amino acids. The V end was cut by 4 bases, the J end by 4 bases, with 13 bases between. The germline gives CDR1 GTSNPN, CDR2 SVGIG (reference sequence). The CDR3 DNA follows: TGTGCCTGGACTTCCCGGGGAAGCACTGAAGCTTTCTTT. Protein sequence: CAWTSRGSTEAFF. Variable domain in full (rest from reference TRBV30 and TRBJ1-1): SQTIHQWPATLVQPVGSPLSLECTVEGTSNPNLYWYRQAAGRGLQLLFYSVGIGQISSEVPQNLSASRPQDRQFILSSKKLLLSDSGFYLCAWTSRGSTEAFFGQGTRLTVV.

This clone was seen only once. The gene calls are TRBV4-1 and TRBJ2-7, with TRBD1 matching over 7 bases. CDR3 length: 17 residues. Germline-derived CDR1 and CDR2 are MGHRA and YSYEKL. Losses at the gene ends were 1 base for V and 2 bases for J; bases not matched to a gene: 11. The CDR3 sequence: CASSQVSTGITPYEQYF. Written as DNA, the CDR3 is TGCGCCAGCAGCCAAGTCTCGACAGGGATAACCCCCTACGAGCAGTACTTC.

The V call is TRBV27, the J call TRBJ1-5; 8 bases map to TRBD1. Germline V lookup: CDR1 MNHEY, CDR2 SMNVEV (reference sequence). V shed 4 bases and J 6 bases; nucleotides not matched to a gene: 5. The CDR3 has 14 amino acids. CDR3 nucleotides: TGTGCCAGCAGTTCACTACAGGGGGGTCAGCCCCAGCATTTT. This sequence encodes CASSSLQGGQPQHF.

The rearrangement links TRBV7-9 to TRBJ2-5; perhaps TRBD2 as D (6 bases). V was pared by 5 bases and J by 1 base, with 11 bases between. The CDR3 length is 14 residues. Germline CDR1 and CDR2: SEHNR and FQNEAQ (reference sequence). The CDR3 nucleotides are TGTGCCAGCAGCCCGGGACTTTCCCAAGAGACCCAGTACTTC. This encodes CASSPGLSQETQYF.

This clone was found once. The CDR3 here is CASAPGGYTGELFF. The CDR3 nucleotides read TGTGCCAGCGCTCCAGGAGGGTACACCGGGGAGCTGTTTTTT. V gene TRBV11-3 combines with J gene TRBJ2-2; D perhaps matches TRBD2 (6 bases). The V end lost 8 bases, the J end lost 3 bases, and 13 bases lay between the germline ends. Looked up from germline, CDR1 is SGHNT and CDR2 is YENEEA. The CDR3 extends over 14 amino acids.

The chain is built from TRBV11-2 and TRBJ1-2, with 10 bases matching TRBD1. Germline CDR1 is SGHAT and CDR2 is FQNNGV. This CDR3 spans 14 amino acids. J was trimmed by 8 bases and V by 2 bases; bases with no gene match: 5. The CDR3 reads CASSLRTGGEGYTF. The CDR3 nucleotides are TGTGCCAGCAGCTTAAGGACAGGGGGAGAAGGCTACACCTTC.

The chain links TRBV9 to TRBJ2-2; D may be TRBD1 or TRBD2 (5 bases each). The CDR3 has 16 residues. In germline, CDR1 is SGDLS, CDR2 YYNGEE. V shed 4 bases and J shed 3 bases, with 16 bases lying between them. CDR3 nucleotide sequence: TGTGCCAGCAGCCCGCCCCTCCGAGGGGACACCGGGGAGCTGTTTTTT. Its translation is CASSPPLRGDTGELFF.

This chain connects TRBV25-1 to TRBJ2-2; 7 bases fit TRBD1. The CDR3 sequence is 15 residues long. With 4 bases clipped from V and 6 bases from J, the junction kept 8 bases outside the gene matches. Germline CDR1 reads MGHDK; CDR2 reads SYGVNS. CDR3 bases: TGTGCCAGCAGTGGGGTGACAGGGCTCGCCGGGGAGCTGTTTTTT. It codes for CASSGVTGLAGELFF.

The J gene is TRBJ1-1, the V gene TRBV7-6; 9 nucleotides align to TRBD1. Germline V gene data show CDR1 as SGHVS and CDR2 as FNYEAQ. Germline trimming cut 4 bases from V and 5 bases from J; bases unmatched to any gene: 5. The CDR3 consists of 14 residues. In DNA, the CDR3 is TGTGCCAGCAGCTCCACAGGGGGCCGAACTGAAGCTTTCTTT. Protein: CASSSTGGRTEAFF.

In this sample, this clone turned up a few times. The chain employs TRBV10-1 and TRBJ2-7, with TRBD2 matching over 8 bases. V was clipped by 3 bases and J by 5 bases; unmatched bases: 9. CDR3 length equals 15 residues. CDR1 and CDR2 from the germline V gene are WNHNN and SYGVQD (reference sequence). DNA for the CDR3: TGCGCCAGCAGTGAAACGGGGGGGGGCCTACACGAGCAGTACTTC. This codes for CASSETGGGLHEQYF.

The chain has TRBV7-9 and TRBJ1-1, with D unresolved. V was clipped by 6 bases and J by 5 bases, with 10 bases between them. The germline V gene has CDR1 SEHNR and CDR2 FQNEAQ (reference sequence). The CDR3 is 12 residues long. The CDR3 here is CASSLQQTEAFF. CDR3 DNA: TGTGCCAGCAGTCTACAGCAGACTGAAGCTTTCTTT.

On this clone: Other nucleotide sequences in the sample specify the same CDR3. This chain uses TRBV30 with TRBJ2-7, with D perhaps matching TRBD1 (6 bases). The V and J ends lost 0 bases and 4 bases respectively, with 7 bases between them. Germline CDR1 is GTSNPN and CDR2 is SVGIG (reference sequence). This CDR3 is 12 amino acids long. The CDR3 DNA reads as TGTGCCTGGAGTGTAGGGGGTTACGAGCAGTACTTC. Translating it yields CAWSVGGYEQYF.

This clone has just a few counts. The V gene is TRBV30, the J gene TRBJ1-1, with a possible D match to TRBD1 (5 bases). The CDR3 is made up of 12 amino acids. Trimming removed 1 base from V and 9 bases from J, with 12 bases in between. Per the germline V gene, CDR1 is GTSNPN and CDR2 is SVGIG (reference sequence). The CDR3 spells CAWSDVGGQAFF. CDR3 nucleotide sequence: TGTGCCTGGAGTGATGTGGGGGGTCAAGCTTTCTTT.

The DNA for the CDR3 is TGTGCCAGCAGCCGCGATTGGAGGGCGGATACGCAGTATTTT. Encoded protein: CASSRDWRADTQYF. The chain is built from TRBV5-5 and TRBJ2-3; perhaps TRBD2 as D (6 bases). The length of the CDR3 is 14 residues. Trimming stripped 4 bases from V and 6 bases from J, with 15 bases between. Per germline, CDR1 SGHKS and CDR2 YYEKEE (reference sequence). The variable domain in full, with the rest retrieved from reference TRBV5-5 and TRBJ2-3, is DAGVTQSPTHLIKTRGQQVTLRCSPISGHKSVSWYQQVLGQGPQFIFQYYEKEERGRGNFPDRFSARQFPNYSSELNVNALLLGDSALYLCASSRDWRADTQYFGPGTRLTVL.

The chain links TRBV7-2 to TRBJ2-5; TRBD2 matches 10 bases. V shed 7 bases, J shed 6 bases, and the junction held 8 bases outside the gene matches. This CDR3 region has 14 residues. CDR1 SGHTA and CDR2 FQGNSA come from the germline V gene. DNA for the CDR3: TGTGCCAGCAAGAGCGGGGGGGCGATGAAGACCCAGTACTTC. The encoded protein is CASKSGGAMKTQYF.

The CDR3, as DNA: TGTGCCAGTAGTAAATCGCGACAGGGGAAGGACGAAAAACTGTTTTTT. Residues: CASSKSRQGKDEKLFF. The V call is TRBV19, the J call TRBJ1-4; 8 nucleotides line up with TRBD1. J lost 8 bases, V lost 4 bases, and 12 bases had no gene match. Germline V gene sequence: CDR1 LNHDA, CDR2 SQIVND (reference sequence). The length of the CDR3 is 16 residues. The full variable domain, rest sourced from reference TRBV19 and TRBJ1-4, is DGGITQSPKYLFRKEGQNVTLSCEQNLNHDAMYWYRQDPGQGLRLIYYSQIVNDFQKGDIAEGYSVSREKKESFPLTVTSAQKNPTAFYLCASSKSRQGKDEKLFFGSGTQLSVL.

The rearrangement joins TRBV7-9 to TRBJ1-2; D is possibly TRBD1 (5 bases). Germline-derived CDR1 and CDR2 are SEHNR and FQNEAQ (reference sequence). Deletions cut 1 base from V and 4 bases from J, with 10 bases between. This CDR3 is built from 14 residues. CDR3 bases: TGTGCCAGCAGCTTAGGTCGCAGGGCCTATGGCTACACCTTC. Its translation: CASSLGRRAYGYTF.

The chain is built from TRBV30 and TRBJ2-4; 7 nucleotides line up with TRBD2. Germline V gene lookup returns CDR1 GTSNPN and CDR2 SVGIG (reference sequence). This CDR3 is 14 amino acids long. V shed 4 bases, J shed 0 bases, and the junction held 3 bases outside the gene matches. CDR3 coding DNA: TGTGCCTGGAACGGGGGGAGAGCCAAAAACATTCAGTACTTC. Its translation is CAWNGGRAKNIQYF.

This chain uses TRBV18 with TRBJ2-1; 8 bases are shared with TRBD2. Germline-derived CDR1 and CDR2 are KGHSH and LQKENI. This CDR3 spans 15 amino acids. J gave up 6 bases and V 3 bases, and 7 bases lay outside the gene matches. CDR3 in amino acids: CASSPGIAGTNEQFF. In DNA form, the CDR3 reads TGTGCCAGCTCACCGGGGATAGCGGGGACCAATGAGCAGTTCTTC.